These 17 T cell receptor beta chains came from one sample sequenced in a study of OX40 agonist ivuxolimab in advanced cancers. The assay was immunoSEQ multiplex PCR, and TCRdb's table has in-frame clones only and misses some. The sample has approximately 56,000 clones, around 87% seen once; the top ten hold about 1.8%. Sequenced here: CD4+ or CD8+ T cells sorted from blood, sampled in a trial of the OX40 agonist ivuxolimab. The receptors stem from an adult with an advanced solid tumor such as melanoma, head and neck, liver or kidney cancer.

The chain has TRBV11-2 and TRBJ1-1, with D possibly matching TRBD1 (6 bases). Per germline, CDR1 SGHAT and CDR2 FQNNGV. The CDR3 loop spans 15 amino acids. Trimming pared 7 bases from V and 5 bases from J, leaving 20 bases between. The CDR3 is CASNPQGGTRTEAFF. The CDR3 bases are TGTGCCAGCAACCCCCAGGGCGGGACAAGGACTGAAGCTTTCTTT.

This chain's CDR3 is CAWSDQENEKLFF. CDR3 nucleotide sequence: TGTGCCTGGAGCGACCAGGAAAATGAAAAACTGTTTTTT. This chain uses TRBV30 with TRBJ1-4; D unresolved. Trimming removed 3 bases from V and 5 bases from J, with 10 bases in between. The germline gives CDR1 GTSNPN, CDR2 SVGIG (reference sequence). The CDR3 loop spans 13 amino acids.

The rearrangement links TRBV6-6 to TRBJ2-7, with D possibly TRBD1 on 6 matching bases. The CDR3 runs to 14 residues. Germline V CDR1 and CDR2: MNHNY, SVGAGI (reference sequence). V was trimmed by 5 bases and J by 3 bases, leaving 14 bases between them. In DNA form, the CDR3 reads TGTGCCAGCAGTACCGGGACAACCTACTACGAGCAGTACTTC. Its protein is CASSTGTTYYEQYF.

The rearrangement uses TRBV18 and TRBJ2-5; the D is unclear. Trimming pared 2 bases from V and 4 bases from J, leaving 8 bases between. From germline, CDR1 is KGHSH and CDR2 LQKENI. CDR3 length: 13 residues. This CDR3 is CASSPGTGETQYF. The CDR3 coding sequence is TGTGCCAGCTCACCAGGTACGGGAGAGACCCAGTACTTC.

V is TRBV10-3 and J is TRBJ1-1; weak D call: TRBD1 (5 bases). The CDR3 extends over 15 amino acids. The V gene's germline CDR1 is ENHRY and CDR2 SYGVKD. With 5 bases removed from V and 1 base from J, the gap between germline ends came to 14 bases. In DNA form, the CDR3 reads TGTGCCATCAGTCCCCAGGGTGTCGGGAACACTGAAGCTTTCTTT. This encodes CAISPQGVGNTEAFF.

This clone is a singleton in its sample. The chain couples TRBV4-1 to TRBJ2-2, with 11 positions matching TRBD2. The CDR3 is 16 residues long. The J segment lost 4 bases and the V segment lost 4 bases, leaving 5 bases of the junction unmatched. Germline CDR1 MGHRA, CDR2 YSYEKL. The CDR3 loop is CASSPLAGGSTGELFF. CDR3 DNA: TGCGCCAGCAGCCCCCTAGCGGGGGGAAGCACCGGGGAGCTGTTTTTT.

The V call is TRBV28, the J call TRBJ2-5, with D possibly matching TRBD2 (6 bases). This CDR3 has 16 amino acids. Germline assignment: CDR1 MDHEN and CDR2 SYDVKM. V lost 3 bases, J lost 2 bases, and 16 bases lay in between. The CDR3 loop is CASSFPFVGGQETQYF. The CDR3, as DNA: TGTGCCAGCAGTTTCCCCTTCGTGGGGGGTCAAGAGACCCAGTACTTC.

A note on this clone: One junction end does not reproduce the germline sequence, and a read error may be involved. The chain recombines TRBV5-1 with TRBJ2-6; D is ambiguous. The germline V gene has CDR1 SGHRS and CDR2 YFSETQ. The CDR3 contains 17 residues. This CDR3 reads CASRFLLRGSGANVLTF. The DNA of the CDR3 is TGCGCCAGCCGCTTCCTTTTGCGCGGCTCTGGGGCCAACGTCCTGACTTTC.

V usage is TRBV6-6 and J usage is TRBJ1-3, with no clear D. The V end was cut by 8 bases, the J end by 0 bases, with 11 bases between. The CDR3 spans 14 residues. CDR1 is MNHNY, CDR2 SVGAGI, per germline (reference sequence). Here the CDR3 reads CASQTRGSGNTIYF. CDR3 in DNA: TGTGCCAGCCAGACCCGGGGCTCTGGAAACACCATATATTTT.

The chain links TRBV9 to TRBJ2-5, with TRBD2 matching over 14 bases. This CDR3 comprises 16 residues. The V gene's germline CDR1 is SGDLS and CDR2 YYNGEE. The junction had 7 bases not matched to a gene; V was cut back by 4 bases and J by 5 bases. CDR3 bases: TGTGCCAGCAGCCCGGGACTAGCGGGAGTAGGTGAGACCCAGTACTTC. Its translation is CASSPGLAGVGETQYF. The entire variable domain, with the rest obtained from reference TRBV9 and TRBJ2-5, is as follows: DSGVTQTPKHLITATGQRVTLRCSPRSGDLSVYWYQQSLDQGLQFLIQYYNGEERAKGNILERFSAQQFPDLHSELNLSSLELGDSALYFCASSPGLAGVGETQYFGPGTRLLVL.

The chain links TRBV27 to TRBJ2-4, with TRBD1 identical over 8 bases. The trim removed 6 bases at V and 3 bases at J, leaving 7 bases unmatched. CDR1 is MNHEY, CDR2 SMNVEV, per germline (reference sequence). This CDR3 is built from 15 residues. The CDR3 spells CASSQGAFGKNIQYF. For the CDR3, the DNA is TGTGCCAGCAGCCAGGGGGCGTTTGGCAAAAACATTCAGTACTTC.

The chain couples TRBV19 to TRBJ2-5; TRBD1 aligns across 10 bases. The J segment lost 4 bases and the V segment lost 3 bases, leaving 2 bases of the junction unmatched. Germline CDR1 is LNHDA and CDR2 is SQIVND (reference sequence). The CDR3 is made up of 14 amino acids. The CDR3 DNA sequence: TGTGCCAGTAGTATCGACAGGGGGCGAGAGACCCAGTACTTC. Translating gives CASSIDRGRETQYF.

CDR3 DNA sequence: TGTGCCAGCAGCTACGGACAAAAAGCTTTCTTT. This codes for CASSYGQKAFF. This sequence joins TRBV5-6 and TRBJ1-1; TRBD1 might be the D (5 bases). CDR3 size: 11 residues. Looked up from germline, CDR1 is SGHDT and CDR2 is YYEEEE. Trimming took off 3 bases at V and 9 bases at J, with 9 bases between the two ends.

The V and J genes are TRBV7-2 and TRBJ1-3, with 7 nucleotides matching TRBD1. V lost 0 bases and J lost 3; bases outside the gene matches: 5. Looked up from germline, CDR1 is SGHTA and CDR2 is FQGNSA. This CDR3 spans 16 amino acids. CDR3 amino acids: CASSLAPSGGGNTIYF. The CDR3 DNA follows: TGTGCCAGCAGCTTAGCTCCGTCAGGGGGTGGAAACACCATATATTTT.

V gene TRBV11-2 combines with J gene TRBJ2-5, with D tentatively TRBD1 (6 bases). Trimming took 2 bases from V and 4 from J, leaving 14 bases between them. Germline lookup yields CDR1 SGHAT and CDR2 FQNNGV. The CDR3 length is 15 residues. CDR3 sequence (DNA): TGTGCCAGCAGCTTAAGCACAGGGAGAGGAGAGACCCAGTACTTC. Residues: CASSLSTGRGETQYF. Supplemented by reference TRBV11-2 and TRBJ2-5, the full variable domain reads EAGVAQSPRYKIIEKRQSVAFWCNPISGHATLYWYQQILGQGPKLLIQFQNNGVVDDSQLPKDRFSAERLKGVDSTLKIQPAKLEDSAVYLCASSLSTGRGETQYFGPGTRLLVL.

V and J are TRBV18 and TRBJ2-7; TRBD1 agrees at 10 bases. There are 15 residues in the CDR3. Germline trimming cut 3 bases from V and 7 bases from J; bases unmatched to any gene: 9. Germline V lookup: CDR1 KGHSH, CDR2 LQKENI. As DNA, the CDR3 is TGTGCCAGCTCACCTTTTAGACAGGGGGCTGGAGAGCAGTACTTC. Amino acids: CASSPFRQGAGEQYF.

V usage is TRBV5-1 and J usage is TRBJ2-5; weak D call: TRBD1 (6 bases). This CDR3 has 14 residues. Germline CDR1 reads SGHRS; CDR2 reads YFSETQ. V was cut by 2 bases and J by 4 bases, with 12 bases left in between. The CDR3 sequence is CASSLQGSAETQYF. The CDR3 DNA reads TGCGCCAGCAGCTTACAGGGATCAGCAGAGACCCAGTACTTC.